In this sample, the clone carrying this TCR beta chain turned up many times. Its cognate antigen is unknown. The time point denotes: newly diagnosed GD, antithyroid drugs for less than 3 months. Isolated PBMC RNA provided the starting material for the TCR library. Arm-PCR with iRepertoire HTBI primers amplified the CDR3 regions for these TCR beta libraries. TCRdb used MiXCR to reprocess the multiplex PCR reads, holding one entry per CDR3 protein. The data show approximately 350,000 distinct CDR3 sequences, about 17% seen once. This record comes from a study of regulatory T cells in long-lasting Graves disease. As for the study in general: Antithyroid drugs had been given to newly diagnosed Graves' patients for under 3 months. Study results and limitations: Newly diagnosed patients had higher TCR diversity than persistent Graves' patients did.

The CDR3 is made up of 14 amino acids. The germline V and J ends were trimmed by 1 base and 3 bases, with 10 bases remaining between them. Germline values: CDR1 LGHDT, CDR2 YNNKEL (reference sequence). The same data also went into a second study, on T cells in Graves' hyperthyroidism and ophthalmopathy. This second study notes: Patients aged 18 to 65 had newly diagnosed hyperthyroidism of under 2 months' duration. The HTBI primer set was used in a first-round RT-PCR of the TCR CDR3.

The sequence came from a woman aged 18-35 years with Graves disease. The input for sequencing was peripheral blood mononuclear cells (PBMCs), taken at new diagnosis, from a patient treated with antithyroid drugs. The chain employs TRBV3-1 and TRBJ2-7; a weak D match, TRBD2 (6 bases). CDR3 coding DNA: TGTGCCAGCAGCCAAGCCGGGGGAAACTACGAGCAGTACTTC. It specifies CASSQAGGNYEQYF.